This T cell receptor beta chain was sequenced in a study of blood T cell repertoires in COVID-19. Study-wide context: From T cells, B-cell-depleted T cells, or PBMCs came the material, which was cDNA or gDNA.

This clone is a singleton in its sample. CDR1 and CDR2 (germline): MDHEN, SYDVKM. The CDR3 covers 17 residues. Losses at the gene ends were 9 bases for V and 5 bases for J; bases not matched to a gene: 18. How the authors handled the data: Estimates of nucleated cell counts were drawn from the amplification of reference gene primers. Repertoires were generated with immunoSEQ multiplex PCR, while TCRdb's copy carries only in-frame clones and drops some. V and J calls and clone size are copied from that table; D and trimming were computed from the DNA. The sample carries about 170,000 clones, 85% recorded once.

The sequencing input was peripheral blood. The clonotype originates from a woman at least 80 years old with COVID-19, enrolled during active disease. This chain links TRBV28 with TRBJ2-1; 8 nucleotides line up with TRBD2. The CDR3: CASGGVLWTSRDNEQFF. CDR3 in DNA: TGTGCCAGTGGGGGGGTCTTATGGACTAGCAGGGACAATGAGCAGTTCTTC. The full variable domain, its missing parts supplied by reference TRBV28 and TRBJ2-1, is DVKVTQSSRYLVKRTGEKVFLECVQDMDHENMFWYRQDPGLGLRLIYFSYDVKMKEKGDIPEGYSVSREKKERFSLILESASTNQTSMYLCASGGVLWTSRDNEQFFGPGTRLTVL.